This entry is about one T cell receptor (beta chain). The data were obtained in a study of blood T cell repertoires in COVID-19. On the study more broadly: There were acute and convalescent COVID-19 samples, and they came from the United States, Italy and Spain. Sample material is recorded as cDNA or gDNA derived from T cells, B-cell-depleted T cells, or PBMCs.

In the original workflow: Researchers report that nucleated cell counts were estimated from reference gene primer amplification. Assay used: immunoSEQ multiplex PCR; TCRdb lists only in-frame clones, some missing. The V and J calls and the clone size are those of that table, but D and trimming were determined from the DNA. Among 71,000 or so clones listed, 90% were seen once. Material: peripheral blood. This sequence was found in a woman aged 18-29 years with acute or convalescent COVID-19.

The DNA for the CDR3 is TGTGCCAGCAGTCATAGCGGGAGGCCAAACAATGAGCAGTTCTTC. This gives the protein CASSHSGRPNNEQFF. This chain joins TRBV2 and TRBJ2-1, with 10 positions matching TRBD2. In germline, CDR1 is SNHLY, CDR2 FYNNEI. Trimming removed 5 bases from V and 5 bases from J; junction bases left unmatched: 6. This CDR3 comprises 15 residues.